The clone carrying this T cell receptor beta chain was seen once. Its antigen is not known. The rectum was sampled with one to two pinch biopsies at colonoscopy. The entry originates in a study of pediatric ulcerative colitis. Regarding the study as a whole: Compared with controls, ulcerative colitis showed greater blood-rectum clone sharing.

This CDR3 is 14 amino acids long. In germline, CDR1 is SGHKS, CDR2 YYEKEE (reference sequence). Up to 500,000 reads were sequenced per sample. Measured with immunoSEQ multiplex PCR; TCRdb has only the in-frame clones, and not every one. The sample consists of 17,000 or so clones, just under 75% of them appearing once. The sample taken for sequencing was gut tissue. V is TRBV5-5 and J is TRBJ1-2, with D maybe TRBD1 (5 bases). This receptor was obtained from a girl under 18 with moderate ulcerative colitis. For the CDR3, the DNA is TGTGCGACCGCATCTACTGGGGGTTTGGACGGCTACACCTTC. Amino acid sequence: CATASTGGLDGYTF. The variable domain in full, completed from reference TRBV5-5 and TRBJ1-2, reads DAGVTQSPTHLIKTRGQQVTLRCSPISGHKSVSWYQQVLGQGPQFIFQYYEKEERGRGNFPDRFSARQFPNYSSELNVNALLLGDSALYLCATASTGGLDGYTFGSGTRLTVV.